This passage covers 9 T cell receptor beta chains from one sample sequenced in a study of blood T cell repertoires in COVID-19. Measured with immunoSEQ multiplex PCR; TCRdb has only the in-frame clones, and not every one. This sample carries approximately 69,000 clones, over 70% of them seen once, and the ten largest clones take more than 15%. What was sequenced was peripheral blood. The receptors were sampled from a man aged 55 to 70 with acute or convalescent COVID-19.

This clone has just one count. DNA of the CDR3: TGTGCCAGCAGCTTGTCGACTAGCGGGGGACCAAAGCAGTTCTTC. Translation: CASSLSTSGGPKQFF. The genes are TRBV5-8 and TRBJ2-1; 12 nucleotides line up with TRBD2. The CDR3 spans 15 residues. CDR1 and CDR2 from the germline V gene are SGHTS and YDEGEE. V shed 1 base and J 11 bases; nucleotides not matched to a gene: 7.

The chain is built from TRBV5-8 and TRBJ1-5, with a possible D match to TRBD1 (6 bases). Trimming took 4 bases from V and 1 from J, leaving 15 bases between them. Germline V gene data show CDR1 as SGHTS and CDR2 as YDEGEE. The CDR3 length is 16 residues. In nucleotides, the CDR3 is TGTGCCAGCAGCCTCTTAACAGGGACGAGCAATCAGCCCCAGCATTTT. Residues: CASSLLTGTSNQPQHF.

The DNA for the CDR3 is TGCAGTGCTAGTCGACAGGGTGAGACCCAGTACTTC. Its translation: CSASRQGETQYF. V is TRBV20-1 and J is TRBJ2-5; 7 nucleotides line up with TRBD1. The V gene's germline CDR1 is DFQATT and CDR2 SNEGSKA (reference sequence). J was trimmed by 5 bases and V by 3 bases; bases with no gene match: 3. The CDR3 totals 12 residues.

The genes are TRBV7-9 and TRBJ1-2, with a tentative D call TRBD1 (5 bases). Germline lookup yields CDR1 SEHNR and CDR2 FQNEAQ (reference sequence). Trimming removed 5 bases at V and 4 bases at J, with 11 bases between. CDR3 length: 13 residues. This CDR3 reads CASSTSGSYGYTF. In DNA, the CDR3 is TGTGCCAGCAGCACCTCAGGGTCCTATGGCTACACCTTC. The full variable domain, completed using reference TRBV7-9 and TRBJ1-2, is DTGVSQNPRHKITKRGQNVTFRCDPISEHNRLYWYRQTLGQGPEFLTYFQNEAQLEKSRLLSDRFSAERPKGSFSTLEIQRTEQGDSAMYLCASSTSGSYGYTFGSGTRLTVV.

CDR3 protein: CASQMAPRNTDTQYF. The CDR3 DNA reads TGTGCCAGCCAAATGGCCCCCCGAAATACAGATACGCAGTATTTT. J is TRBJ2-3 and V is TRBV18; D is ambiguous. The V gene lost 8 bases and the J gene lost 3 bases, with 18 bases spanning the gap. The CDR3 covers 15 residues. Germline V CDR1 and CDR2: KGHSH, LQKENI.

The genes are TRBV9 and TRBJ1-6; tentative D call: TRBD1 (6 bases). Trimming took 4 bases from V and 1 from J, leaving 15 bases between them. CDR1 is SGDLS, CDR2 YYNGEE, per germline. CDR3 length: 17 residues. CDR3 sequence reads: CASSPLQGSSYNSPLHF. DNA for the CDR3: TGTGCCAGCAGCCCACTACAGGGTTCGTCCTATAATTCACCCCTCCACTTT.

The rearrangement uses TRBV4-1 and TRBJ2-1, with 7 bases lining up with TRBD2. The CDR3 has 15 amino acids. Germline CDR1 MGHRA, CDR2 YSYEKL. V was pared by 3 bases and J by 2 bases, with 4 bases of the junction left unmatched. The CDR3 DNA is TGCGCCAGCAGCCAGGGGGGGACTACCTACAATGAGCAGTTCTTC. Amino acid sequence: CASSQGGTTYNEQFF.

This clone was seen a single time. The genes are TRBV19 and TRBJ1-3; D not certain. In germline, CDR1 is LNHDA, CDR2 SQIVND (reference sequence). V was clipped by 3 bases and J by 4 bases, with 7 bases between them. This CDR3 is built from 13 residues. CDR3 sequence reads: CASSIEIGNTIYF. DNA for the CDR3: TGTGCCAGTAGTATCGAGATCGGAAACACCATATATTTT.

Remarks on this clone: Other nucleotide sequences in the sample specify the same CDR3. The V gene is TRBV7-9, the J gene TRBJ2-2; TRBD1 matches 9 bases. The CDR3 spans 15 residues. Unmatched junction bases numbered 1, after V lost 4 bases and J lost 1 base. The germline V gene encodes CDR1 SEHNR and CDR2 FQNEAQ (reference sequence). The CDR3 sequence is CASSSDRGNTGELFF. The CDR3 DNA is TGTGCCAGCAGCTCGGACAGGGGGAACACCGGGGAGCTGTTTTTT.